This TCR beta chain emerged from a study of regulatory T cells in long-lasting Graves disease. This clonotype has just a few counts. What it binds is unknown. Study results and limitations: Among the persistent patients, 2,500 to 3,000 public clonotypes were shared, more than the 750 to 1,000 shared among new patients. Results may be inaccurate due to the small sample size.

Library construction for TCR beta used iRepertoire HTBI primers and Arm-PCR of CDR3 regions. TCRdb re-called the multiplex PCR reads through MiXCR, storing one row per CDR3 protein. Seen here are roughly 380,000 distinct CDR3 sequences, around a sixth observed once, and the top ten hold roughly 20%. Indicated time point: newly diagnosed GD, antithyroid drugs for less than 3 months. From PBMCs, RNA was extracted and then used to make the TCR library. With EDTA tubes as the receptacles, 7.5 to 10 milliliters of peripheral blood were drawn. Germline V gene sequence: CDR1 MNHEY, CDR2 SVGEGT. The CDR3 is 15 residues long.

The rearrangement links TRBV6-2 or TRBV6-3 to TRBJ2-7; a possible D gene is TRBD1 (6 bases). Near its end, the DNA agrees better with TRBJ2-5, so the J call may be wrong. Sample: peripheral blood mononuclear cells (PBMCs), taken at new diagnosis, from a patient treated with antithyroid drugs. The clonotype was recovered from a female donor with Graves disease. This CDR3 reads CASRDGQGIQETQYF. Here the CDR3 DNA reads TGTGCCAGCAGGGATGGGCAGGGGATCCAAGAGACCCAGTACTTC.